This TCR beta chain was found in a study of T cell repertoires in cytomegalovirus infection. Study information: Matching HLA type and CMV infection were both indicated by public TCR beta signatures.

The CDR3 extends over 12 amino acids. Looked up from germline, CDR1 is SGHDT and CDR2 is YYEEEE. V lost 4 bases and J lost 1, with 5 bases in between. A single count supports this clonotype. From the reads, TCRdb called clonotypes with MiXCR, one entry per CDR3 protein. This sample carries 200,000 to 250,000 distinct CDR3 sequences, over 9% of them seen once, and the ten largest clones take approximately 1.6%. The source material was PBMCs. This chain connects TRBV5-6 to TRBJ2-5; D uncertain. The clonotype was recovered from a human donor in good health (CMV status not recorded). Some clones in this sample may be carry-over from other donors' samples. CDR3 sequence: CASSRTQETQYF. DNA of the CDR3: TGTGCCAGCAGCCGGACCCAAGAGACCCAGTACTTC.